Included here is one T cell receptor (beta chain) sequence, with context. Its antigen is as yet unknown. The sample belongs to a study of T-cell memory formation after mild COVID-19. Overall study: The two donors had largely donor-specific TCR clusters. Regarding the study as a whole: Among clones peaking at day 37 in the second wave, SARS-CoV-2 specificity remained unconfirmed. CD4+ contracting clones were mainly CM and EM; CD8+ ones, EMRA. Pre-infection memory already had some responding clones, implying cross-reactive memory joined.

In TCRdb, the 5' RACE reads were re-called with MiXCR into one record per CDR3 protein. The sample contains roughly 130,000 distinct CDR3 sequences, around a sixth of which appear only once. After removal of 6 bases from V and 0 bases from J, the junction contained 10 bases not matched to a gene. Per the germline V gene, CDR1 is ENHRY and CDR2 is SYGVKD. This CDR3 is 16 amino acids long. The chain joins TRBV10-3 to TRBJ2-5; 7 nucleotides agree with TRBD2. This TCR came from an adult woman who had mild COVID-19 (a few samples of this study predate the infection). Cell type and time point are not known. The sequenced sample was PBMCs or a T cell subset sorted from them (not recorded which). The CDR3 nucleotides read TGTGCCATCAGCCATTCTAGCGGAACGTACCAAGAGACCCAGTACTTC. Its protein is CAISHSSGTYQETQYF.